This T cell receptor beta chain derives from a study of T cells in Graves' hyperthyroidism and ophthalmopathy. This clonotype has at least ten counts. The germline CDR1 and CDR2 sequences are MGHRA and YSYEKL. The V end lost 4 bases, the J end lost 3 bases, and 23 bases lay between the germline ends. The CDR3 length is 18 residues. Amplification of TCR beta CDR3 regions was performed using RNA transcripts as template. The TCR CDR3 was amplified in a first-round RT-PCR using the HTBI primer set. TCRdb re-derived calls from the multiplex PCR reads in MiXCR, one entry per CDR3 protein. Of 350,000 or so distinct CDR3 sequences listed, roughly 17% are singletons.

The clonotype originates from a woman younger than 45 with Graves' hyperthyroidism that later progressed to Graves' ophthalmopathy. The chain couples TRBV4-1 to TRBJ2-3; D not certain. Sequencing was done on a sample of blood. The CDR3 sequence is CASSRLPRMSDTTDTQYF. Written as DNA, the CDR3 is TGCGCCAGCAGCCGCCTCCCAAGGATGAGTGACACTACAGATACGCAGTATTTT.